The rows below give T cell receptor beta chains drawn from one sample of a study of T cell changes during pregnancy in multiple sclerosis. Produced via immunoSEQ multiplex PCR; TCRdb's table is partial and in-frame only. This sample has about 40,000 clones; approximately 94% occur once, and the top ten carry 1.5% to 2%. The sample was peripheral blood, taken in the third trimester of pregnancy. These TCRs come from a female donor with multiple sclerosis, enrolled in a pregnancy study. The CDR3 runs from the conserved cysteine through the conserved F or W. The D gene is left open where the match is weak. Clone size is stated in some rows and not others, as once, few, many or a class when expanded.

V gene	J gene	clone size	D gene	CDR3 DNA	CDR3 protein
TRBV7-9	TRBJ2-1	NA	NA	TGTGCCAGCAGCTTGACATTAGGACGGGGAGAGAATTACAATGAGCAGTTCTTC	CASSLTLGRGENYNEQFF
TRBV10-3	TRBJ2-1	NA	TRBD2	TGTGCCACCGGCCCGGGACTAGCTCTCTACAATGAGCAGTTCTTC	CATGPGLALYNEQFF
TRBV25-1	TRBJ1-4	NA	NA	TGTGCCAGCAGTGAGGACAGCAATGAAAAACTGTTTTTT	CASSEDSNEKLFF
TRBV4-2	TRBJ2-1	few	NA	TGTGCCAGCAGCCAAGAAGGAGGGGGCGCGGATGAGCAGTTCTTC	CASSQEGGGADEQFF
TRBV27	TRBJ2-2	NA	TRBD1	TGTGCCAGCAGCTCAATTTCCGGGACAGGGATCACCGGGGAGCTGTTTTTT	CASSSISGTGITGELFF
TRBV5-5	TRBJ1-6	NA	TRBD1	TGTGCCAGCAGCGGGGGGACAGGGGTTAATTCACCCCTCCACTTT	CASSGGTGVNSPLHF
TRBV5-4	TRBJ1-1	once	TRBD1	TGTGCCAGCAGCTCACAGGGGCCGAACACTGAAGCTTTCTTT	CASSSQGPNTEAFF
TRBV7-2	TRBJ1-6	NA	NA	TGTGCCAGCAGCTTGGGAGGAACGTCACCCCTCCACTTT	CASSLGGTSPLHF
TRBV2	TRBJ1-6	few	NA	TGTGCCAGCACCACCTATAATTCACCCCTCCACTTT	CASTTYNSPLHF
TRBV5-5	TRBJ1-1	NA	NA	TGTGCCAGCAGCTTGTTTGGGCACGACACTGAAGCTTTCTTT	CASSLFGHDTEAFF
TRBV5-4	TRBJ2-5	NA	NA	TGTGCCAGCAGCTCACAGGGTCCCCAAGAGACCCAGTACTTC	CASSSQGPQETQYF
TRBV7-6	TRBJ1-1	NA	NA	TGTGCCAGCAGTTCCTACCGGAACACTGAAGCTTTCTTT	CASSSYRNTEAFF
TRBV7-9	TRBJ2-7	NA	TRBD2	TGTGCCAGCAGCTTAGCGTTTAGCGGGAACGAGCAGTACTTC	CASSLAFSGNEQYF
TRBV6-1	TRBJ1-1	NA	NA	TGTGCCAGCAGCGAATCCCTCGGAGATGGGACTGAAGCTTTCTTT	CASSESLGDGTEAFF
TRBV18	TRBJ2-2	NA	TRBD2	TGTGCCAGCTCACCACTAGCGGGAGGCGAAACCGGGGAGCTGTTTTTT	CASSPLAGGETGELFF